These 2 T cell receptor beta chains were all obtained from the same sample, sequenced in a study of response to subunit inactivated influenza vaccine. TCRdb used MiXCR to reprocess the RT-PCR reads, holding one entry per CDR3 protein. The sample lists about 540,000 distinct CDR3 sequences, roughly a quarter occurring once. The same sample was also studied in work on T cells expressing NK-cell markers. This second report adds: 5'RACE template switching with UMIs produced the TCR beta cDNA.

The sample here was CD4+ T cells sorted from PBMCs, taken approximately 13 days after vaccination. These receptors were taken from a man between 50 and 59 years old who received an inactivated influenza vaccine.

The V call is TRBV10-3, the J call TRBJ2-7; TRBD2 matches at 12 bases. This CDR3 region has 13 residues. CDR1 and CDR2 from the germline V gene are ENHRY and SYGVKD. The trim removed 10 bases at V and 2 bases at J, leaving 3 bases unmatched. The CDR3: CATGLAGTYEQYF. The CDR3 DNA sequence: TGTGCCACCGGACTAGCGGGAACCTACGAGCAGTACTTC.

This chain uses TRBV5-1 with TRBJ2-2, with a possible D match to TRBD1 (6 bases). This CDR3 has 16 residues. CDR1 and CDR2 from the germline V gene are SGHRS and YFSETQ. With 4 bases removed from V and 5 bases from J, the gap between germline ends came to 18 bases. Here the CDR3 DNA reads TGCGCCAGCAGCCCCCTTGGGGGCGCGAGGACCGGGGAGCTGTTTTTT. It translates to CASSPLGGARTGELFF.